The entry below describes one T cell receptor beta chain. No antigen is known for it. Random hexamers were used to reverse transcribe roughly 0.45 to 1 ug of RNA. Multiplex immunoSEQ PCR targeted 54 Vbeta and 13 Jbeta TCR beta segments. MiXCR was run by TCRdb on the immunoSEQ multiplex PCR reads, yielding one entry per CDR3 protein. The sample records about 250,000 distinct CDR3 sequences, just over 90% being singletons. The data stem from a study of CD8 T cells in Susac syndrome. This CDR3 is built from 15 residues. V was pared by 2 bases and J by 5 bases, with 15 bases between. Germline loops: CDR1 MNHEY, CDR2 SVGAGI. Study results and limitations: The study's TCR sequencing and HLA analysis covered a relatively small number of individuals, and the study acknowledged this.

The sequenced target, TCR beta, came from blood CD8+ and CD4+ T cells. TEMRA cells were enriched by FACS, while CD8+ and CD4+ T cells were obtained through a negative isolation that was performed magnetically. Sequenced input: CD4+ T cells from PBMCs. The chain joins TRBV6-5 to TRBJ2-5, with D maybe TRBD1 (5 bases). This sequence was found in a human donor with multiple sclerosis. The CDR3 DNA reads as TGTGCCAGCAGTTACGTGGACACCGGGCGGGAGACCCAGTACTTC. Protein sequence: CASSYVDTGRETQYF.